This TCR beta chain derives from a study of a mutant IDH1 vaccine in newly diagnosed glioma. Background on the study: Either 4-6 weeks after radiotherapy alone or alongside temozolomide, vaccination was begun. Previous care, which was radiotherapy, temozolomide, or both, most often involved both.

Sequencing was performed with immunoSEQ multiplex PCR; in TCRdb, only in-frame clones are kept and a portion is missing. The table includes approximately 36,000 clones, about four fifths detected once. Documented time point: week 11, during vaccination. All doses held 300 ug of mutant IDH1 20-mer peptide, with topical imiquimod. The CDR3 spans 15 residues. By frequency in the sample, this clone is medium-sized. Its cognate antigen is unknown. This rearrangement joins TRBV21-1 to TRBJ1-1; TRBD1 is the table's D call, not checked against the DNA. TRBV21-1 is an annotated pseudogene. The sample consisted of peripheral blood mononuclear cells (PBMCs), taken from a glioma patient whose treatment included an IDH1 peptide vaccine. This receptor was obtained from a woman in her twenties or thirties with glioma. Some clones in this sample may be carry-over from other donors' samples. The CDR3 region has the DNA TGTGCCAGCAGCAAAGCGCTTTGGGGCCCTGGAGAAGCTTTCTTT. This codes for CASSKALWGPGEAFF.